This entry describes one T cell receptor beta chain. Its antigen is unidentified. The table came from immunoSEQ multiplex PCR; TCRdb's copy has only in-frame clones and leaves some out. The sample yields approximately 170,000 clones, 90% to 95% seen once. The CDR3 is made up of 16 amino acids. After removal of 4 bases from V and 6 bases from J, the junction contained 11 bases not matched to a gene. The germline CDR1 and CDR2 sequences are KGHDR and SFDVKD. The sample is drawn from a study of T cell responses to AZD1222 COVID-19 vaccine. Study observations and caveats: Without day 14 samples, only post-peak T cell repertoires were studied. Reportedly, close to half of spike-specific TCRs are directed against unmutated variant regions.

The chain combines TRBV24-1 with TRBJ2-1; 7 nucleotides align to TRBD2. The starting material was peripheral blood, obtained on day 0 of AZD1222 vaccination. This TCR derives from an adult in good health. This CDR3 reads CATSDHAEAGTNEQFF. CDR3 nucleotide sequence: TGTGCCACCAGTGACCACGCGGAAGCGGGGACCAATGAGCAGTTCTTC.